These 7 T cell receptor beta chains share one sample of origin, sequenced in a study of T cells after yellow fever vaccination. TCRdb re-called the 5' RACE reads with MiXCR, one entry per CDR3 protein. Among roughly 340,000 distinct CDR3 sequences listed, roughly 4.3% were seen once. This specimen consisted of PBMCs, obtained 5 days after the yellow fever booster vaccination. Every receptor here comes from a man younger than 35 who received the YFV17D yellow fever vaccine.

This clonotype was observed many times. The V and J genes are TRBV6-5 and TRBJ2-3, with a weak D call TRBD1 (5 bases). Trimming shortened V by 9 bases and J by 0 bases, and 19 bases separated the two germline ends. There are 16 residues in the CDR3. Per germline, CDR1 MNHEY and CDR2 SVGAGI. This chain's CDR3 is CASKARYPGSTDTQYF. For the CDR3, the DNA is TGTGCCAGTAAAGCCCGCTACCCAGGGAGCACAGATACGCAGTATTTT.

This clonotype was counted between two and nine times. The chain recombines TRBV2 with TRBJ1-4, with TRBD1 identical over 9 bases. Looked up from germline, CDR1 is SNHLY and CDR2 is FYNNEI. There are 15 residues in the CDR3. V dropped 4 bases and J dropped 7; count of bases not matched to a gene: 7. CDR3 residues: CASSAQGARGEKLFF. The CDR3 region has the DNA TGTGCCAGCAGTGCACAGGGGGCGCGAGGTGAAAAACTGTTTTTT.

This clonotype was found a few times. The chain combines TRBV20-1 with TRBJ1-5; D unclear. The V gene lost 3 bases and the J gene lost 7 bases, with 13 bases spanning the gap. The length of the CDR3 is 13 residues. Germline V gives CDR1 DFQATT, CDR2 SNEGSKA (reference sequence). This chain's CDR3 is CSARVPGTQPQHF. For the CDR3, the DNA is TGCAGTGCTAGGGTCCCGGGTACCCAGCCCCAGCATTTT.

This clonotype has more than one count but fewer than ten. The V gene is TRBV24-1, the J gene TRBJ2-2; D may correspond to TRBD1 or TRBD2 (6 bases each). Trimming shortened V by 3 bases and J by 3 bases, and 10 bases separated the two germline ends. Germline V gene data show CDR1 as KGHDR and CDR2 as SFDVKD. The CDR3 runs to 15 residues. CDR3 residues: CATSDRGADTGELFF. CDR3 nucleotides: TGTGCCACCAGTGATAGGGGGGCGGACACCGGGGAGCTGTTTTTT.

This clonotype was counted many times. The chain uses TRBV29-1 and TRBJ2-5, with a tentative D call TRBD1 (6 bases). The CDR3 covers 13 residues. The V gene's germline CDR1 is SQVTM and CDR2 ANQGSEA. V gave up 6 bases and J gave up 7 bases, with 18 bases separating them. In DNA, the CDR3 is TGCAGCGTCCGTCAACAGGGTCTGGTGACCCAGTACTTC. It encodes CSVRQQGLVTQYF.

The sample holds many counts of this clonotype. The chain employs TRBV10-3 and TRBJ1-1; tentatively, D is TRBD1 (5 bases). This CDR3 spans 13 amino acids. In germline, CDR1 is ENHRY, CDR2 SYGVKD. The V and J ends lost 3 bases and 5 bases respectively, with 10 bases between them. CDR3: CAISDREGTEAFF. As DNA, the CDR3 is TGTGCCATCAGTGATCGGGAGGGGACTGAAGCTTTCTTT.

In its sample, this clonotype was seen many times. The J gene is TRBJ2-3, the V gene TRBV12-3 or TRBV12-4, with 12 nucleotides matching TRBD2. V lost 4 bases to trimming and J lost 9 bases; unmatched junction nucleotides: 5. CDR3 length equals 14 residues. The CDR3 here is CASSSLAGGSTQYF. The DNA for the CDR3 is TGTGCCAGCAGTTCTCTAGCGGGGGGGAGCACGCAGTATTTT.